A single sample is the source of the 4 T cell receptor beta chains below, sequenced in a study of follicular helper T cells after annual influenza vaccination. The time point denotes: 2014-2015 season, pre-vaccination. Here immunoSEQ multiplex PCR was the method, and the copy in TCRdb shows in-frame clones only, minus some. The table includes fewer than 30,000 clones, approximately 78% detected once. The material sequenced was CXCR5+ CD38- circulating T follicular helper cells from blood, taken on the day of influenza vaccination. The subset denotes: circulating Tfh, non-naive CD4+CXCR5+PD-1+ (ICOS+CD38+ or ICOS-CD38-). Receptors were obtained from an adult who received the influenza vaccine.

The chain uses TRBV18 and TRBJ2-7; 10 positions agree with TRBD2. V lost 4 bases and J lost 2; bases outside the gene matches: 8. The CDR3 sequence is 16 residues long. CDR1 and CDR2 (germline): KGHSH, LQKENI. The CDR3 DNA is TGTGCCAGCTCACTATCTTCCGGGACTAGCGCCTACGAGCAGTACTTC. As protein: CASSLSSGTSAYEQYF.

This clone was observed a few times. This chain connects TRBV28 to TRBJ1-1; 7 bases fit TRBD1. J lost 11 bases, V lost 8 bases, and 11 bases had no gene match. The germline gives CDR1 MDHEN, CDR2 SYDVKM. CDR3 size: 12 residues. CDR3 nucleotides: TGTGCCAGCGGATCAGGGGGGAGTAGGGCTTTCTTT. As protein: CASGSGGSRAFF.

V is TRBV5-8 and J is TRBJ1-5, with a possible D match to TRBD1 (5 bases). Trimming took 0 bases from V and 6 from J, leaving 10 bases between them. The CDR3 spans 14 residues. Germline CDR1 reads SGHTS; CDR2 reads YDEGEE. CDR3 residues: CASSLVQGSQPQHF. The CDR3, as DNA: TGTGCCAGCAGCTTGGTGCAGGGAAGTCAGCCCCAGCATTTT.

The chain combines TRBV27 with TRBJ2-1; D might be TRBD2 (5 bases). The CDR3 is 17 residues long. The germline V and J ends were trimmed by 5 bases and 8 bases, with 25 bases remaining between them. CDR1 and CDR2 (germline): MNHEY, SMNVEV (reference sequence). The CDR3 protein is CASSPGVRASIKDEQFF. In DNA, the CDR3 is TGTGCCAGCAGTCCAGGCGTTAGGGCTAGCATTAAAGATGAGCAGTTCTTC.